This entry features one T cell receptor beta chain sequence. What it binds is not known. The entry originates in a study of a mutant IDH1 vaccine in newly diagnosed glioma. Only in-frame clones appear in the TCRdb table, and some are missing; sequencing was by immunoSEQ multiplex PCR. Of roughly 38,000 clones in the sample, over 75% were seen once. Specified time point: week 35, safety follow-up. The study gave 300 ug of mutant IDH1 20-mer peptide per vaccine dose, with topical imiquimod. V trimming: 5 bases; J trimming: 1 base; junction bases outside the gene matches: 4. The germline CDR1 and CDR2 sequences are MNHEY and SMNVEV (reference sequence). The CDR3 runs to 15 residues.

The V and J genes are TRBV27 and TRBJ1-1, with 10 positions matching TRBD1. The sample consisted of PBMCs, taken from a glioma patient whose treatment included an IDH1 peptide vaccine. The origin of this receptor is a man aged 35 to 55 with glioma. The CDR3 coding sequence is TGTGCCAGCAGTCCGAGACAGGGGGCGAACACTGAAGCTTTCTTT. Residues: CASSPRQGANTEAFF.